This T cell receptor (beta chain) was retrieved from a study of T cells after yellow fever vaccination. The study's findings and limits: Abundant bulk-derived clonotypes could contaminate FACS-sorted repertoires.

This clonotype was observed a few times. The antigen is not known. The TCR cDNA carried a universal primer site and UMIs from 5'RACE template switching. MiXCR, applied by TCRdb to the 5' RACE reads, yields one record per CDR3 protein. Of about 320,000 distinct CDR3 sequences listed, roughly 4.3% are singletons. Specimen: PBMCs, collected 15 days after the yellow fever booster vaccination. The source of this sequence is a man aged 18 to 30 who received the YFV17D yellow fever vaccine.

The CDR3 bases are TGTGCCAGCAGCCTCACGGGCTCTGGCAATTCACCCCTCCACTTT. This sequence encodes CASSLTGSGNSPLHF. The chain is built from TRBV12-3 or TRBV12-4 and TRBJ1-6; D gene ambiguous. Trimming removed 6 bases from V and 7 bases from J, with 16 bases in between. This CDR3 is 15 amino acids long.